The 12 T cell receptor beta chains given below trace back to one sample, sequenced in a study of T cell responses to AZD1222 COVID-19 vaccine. Clones were sequenced by immunoSEQ multiplex PCR, and TCRdb holds only the in-frame ones, with some missing. The sample shows 130,000 or so clones, 80% to 95% of them seen only once. The specimen was peripheral blood, collected 28 days after the second dose of the MenACWY control vaccine. Every receptor here comes from an adult who received the MenACWY meningococcal vaccine as a control.

Regarding this clone: The germline gene is not matched at one end of the junction; a read error may be the cause. The rearrangement joins TRBV29-1 to TRBJ1-1; the match to TRBD1 covers 10 bases. The CDR3 length is 14 residues. Germline values: CDR1 SQVTM, CDR2 ANQGSEA. In DNA form, the CDR3 reads TGCAGCGTGGAAGACAGACAGGGGGCGATTGAAGCTTTCTTT. This gives the protein CSVEDRQGAIEAFF.

The chain joins TRBV7-8 to TRBJ1-3, with D hard to call. Trimming took 1 base from V and 0 from J, leaving 16 bases between them. Looked up from germline, CDR1 is SGHVS and CDR2 is FQNEAQ. The CDR3 extends over 18 amino acids. In DNA, the CDR3 is TGTGCCAGCAGCTTAGTACCTCGGTTCAGAGACTCTGGAAACACCATATATTTT. Translation: CASSLVPRFRDSGNTIYF.

This clone appeared a single time. V is TRBV18 and J is TRBJ1-1; the match to TRBD1 covers 10 bases. Trimming removed 3 bases from V and 1 base from J; junction bases left unmatched: 2. Germline CDR1 is KGHSH and CDR2 is LQKENI. This CDR3 has 15 residues. The CDR3: CASSPRTGGNTEAFF. DNA of the CDR3: TGTGCCAGCTCACCCCGGACAGGGGGGAACACTGAAGCTTTCTTT.

The rearrangement uses TRBV5-4 and TRBJ1-1; possible D gene TRBD1, 5 bases. This CDR3 has 14 amino acids. Germline values: CDR1 SGHNT, CDR2 YYREEE (reference sequence). The V and J ends lost 4 bases and 3 bases respectively, with 13 bases between them. CDR3 protein: CASSPAGTYTEAFF. The DNA for the CDR3 is TGTGCCAGCAGCCCGGCAGGGACCTACACTGAAGCTTTCTTT.

The V call is TRBV11-1, the J call TRBJ2-2; no clear D. Trimming took 1 base from V and 3 from J, leaving 3 bases between them. This CDR3 has 13 amino acids. Looked up from germline, CDR1 is SGHAT and CDR2 is FQDESV (reference sequence). The CDR3 loop is CASSLGDTGELFF. The DNA of the CDR3 is TGTGCCAGCAGCTTAGGGGACACCGGGGAGCTGTTTTTT.

The chain uses TRBV19 and TRBJ2-7; perhaps TRBD1 as D (6 bases). The CDR3 spans 15 residues. V shed 2 bases and J shed 1 base, with 12 bases lying between them. Per the germline V gene, CDR1 is LNHDA and CDR2 is SQIVND (reference sequence). The CDR3 sequence: CASSISTDSSYEQYF. The CDR3 region has the DNA TGTGCCAGTAGTATATCCACGGACAGTTCCTACGAGCAGTACTTC.

V gene TRBV5-1 combines with J gene TRBJ1-4; TRBD1 might be the D (5 bases). Between the trimmed V and J ends, which lost 4 bases and 2 bases, there was a span of 12 bases. This CDR3 region has 15 residues. The germline gives CDR1 SGHRS, CDR2 YFSETQ. In DNA, the CDR3 is TGCGCCAGCAGCCGCGTAGGGGAGACTAATGAAAAACTGTTTTTT. Translating gives CASSRVGETNEKLFF.

The chain combines TRBV5-1 with TRBJ1-1; maybe TRBD1 (6 bases). Germline V gene lookup returns CDR1 SGHRS and CDR2 YFSETQ. Trimming took off 4 bases at V and 3 bases at J, with 13 bases between the two ends. The CDR3 loop spans 14 amino acids. CDR3 in DNA: TGCGCCAGCAGCCTAGGGACATTCGACACTGAAGCTTTCTTT. Its translation is CASSLGTFDTEAFF.

The gene calls are TRBV27 and TRBJ1-6; a possible D gene is TRBD1 (5 bases). The CDR3 extends over 15 amino acids. With 8 bases removed from V and 9 bases from J, the gap between germline ends came to 20 bases. Germline V gene lookup returns CDR1 MNHEY and CDR2 SMNVEV (reference sequence). Here the CDR3 reads CASREGTGVLSPLHF. The CDR3 DNA reads as TGTGCCAGCCGGGAGGGGACGGGGGTTCTTTCACCCCTCCACTTT.

This clone was recorded only once. This chain connects TRBV27 to TRBJ2-2; D unresolved. V was pared by 5 bases and J by 0 bases, with 4 bases between. The CDR3 runs 13 residues. The germline CDR1 and CDR2 sequences are MNHEY and SMNVEV (reference sequence). In DNA, the CDR3 is TGTGCCAGCAGTCTAACGAACACCGGGGAGCTGTTTTTT. Its translation: CASSLTNTGELFF.

The chain has TRBV7-5 and TRBJ1-1; the DNA was not compared with TRBD1, the D call given in the table. TRBV7-5 is deemed a pseudogene. The CDR3 loop spans 13 amino acids. CDR3 loop: CVRSKQENTEAFF. As DNA, the CDR3 is TGTGTCAGAAGCAAACAAGAGAACACTGAAGCTTTCTTT.

This rearrangement joins TRBV28 to TRBJ1-6; D is unclear. Germline lookup yields CDR1 MDHEN and CDR2 SYDVKM. The CDR3 loop spans 13 amino acids. V lost 5 bases, J lost 5 bases, and 7 bases lay in between. The CDR3: CASSIGNNSPLHF. Here the CDR3 DNA reads TGTGCCAGCAGTATTGGCAATAATTCACCCCTCCACTTT.